This T cell receptor (beta chain) is from a study of cytomegalovirus exposure and HLA in healthy donors. The CDR3 length is 15 residues. The germline V gene has CDR1 SGDLS and CDR2 YYNGEE. V was pared by 5 bases and J by 6 bases, with 11 bases of the junction left unmatched. Here immunoSEQ multiplex PCR was the method, and the copy in TCRdb shows in-frame clones only, minus some. The data contain some 270,000 clones, about 86% of them singletons. This clone was observed a single time. Sequenced input: PBMCs. This receptor was identified in a woman under 30 in good health and CMV-seronegative. The chain links TRBV9 to TRBJ1-1, with 9 bases matching TRBD1. The DNA of the CDR3 is TGTGCCAGCAGTACCTCCGGGACAGGGCCCTCTGAAGCTTTCTTT. Protein: CASSTSGTGPSEAFF.